These 10 T cell receptor beta chains were sequenced from one sample in a study of blood T cell repertoires in COVID-19 (dated by TCRdb to the early 2020s). Libraries were made using the immunoSEQ multiplex PCR assay. Here the immuneACCESS table is served through TCRdb, limited to in-frame sequences with V and J called. Missing clones are a known gap in these copies; in checked studies unresolved V genes cover under half, and the rest lacks a known reason. For this sample there are 87,000 or so clones; 87% appear just once. 3% of the sample is held by the ten biggest clonotypes. Sequenced material: peripheral blood. These receptors came from a woman aged 45 to 65 with active or convalescent COVID-19.

This chain connects TRBV12-5 to TRBJ2-3, with 7 bases identical to TRBD2. This CDR3 contains 16 residues. V dropped 5 bases and J dropped 5; count of bases not matched to a gene: 13. Germline CDR1 is LGHNT and CDR2 is FRNRAP. CDR3 bases: TGTGCTAGTGGTCCCGGTGGGGCGGGAGCGAGAGATACGCAGTATTTT. Residues: CASGPGGAGARDTQYF.

The chain carries TRBV19 and TRBJ2-3; 10 nucleotides match TRBD1. This CDR3 comprises 13 residues. Germline V lookup: CDR1 LNHDA, CDR2 SQIVND (reference sequence). The V segment lost 10 bases and the J segment 4 bases; nucleotides outside the gene matches: 5. CDR3 sequence: CAISGQGADTQYF. The CDR3 DNA sequence: TGTGCCATCTCAGGACAGGGGGCAGATACGCAGTATTTT. The complete variable domain, with remaining parts taken from reference TRBV19 and TRBJ2-3, reads DGGITQSPKYLFRKEGQNVTLSCEQNLNHDAMYWYRQDPGQGLRLIYYSQIVNDFQKGDIAEGYSVSREKKESFPLTVTSAQKNPTAFYLCAISGQGADTQYFGPGTRLTVL.

The gene calls are TRBV11-3 and TRBJ2-5, with D possibly TRBD1 on 6 matching bases. With 5 bases removed from V and 3 bases from J, the gap between germline ends came to 13 bases. The CDR3 is made up of 14 amino acids. CDR1 is SGHNT and CDR2 is YENEEA in the germline V gene. Here the CDR3 DNA reads TGTGCCAGCAGCCCTGGACAGCAAGAAGAGACCCAGTACTTC. This gives the protein CASSPGQQEETQYF.

The chain recombines TRBV6-5 with TRBJ1-2; 11 bases are a match to TRBD1. With V trimmed by 7 bases and J by 7 bases, 5 bases remained unmatched. CDR3 length equals 13 residues. CDR1 and CDR2 (germline): MNHEY, SVGAGI. For the CDR3, the DNA is TGTGCCAGCAAACCGGGACAGGGGGGTGGCTACACCTTC. This encodes CASKPGQGGGYTF.

This clone was found a few times. The J gene is TRBJ2-7, the V gene TRBV7-2; tentative D call: TRBD1 (6 bases). Trimming took off 7 bases at V and 7 bases at J, with 17 bases between the two ends. Germline V lookup: CDR1 SGHTA, CDR2 FQGNSA. The CDR3 runs to 13 residues. For the CDR3, the DNA is TGTGCCAGCACCCCGGGCCCAAGGGGGGAGCAGTACTTC. Its translation: CASTPGPRGEQYF.

This chain joins TRBV5-1 and TRBJ1-3, with TRBD1 identical over 7 bases. From germline, CDR1 is SGHRS and CDR2 YFSETQ. V dropped 3 bases and J dropped 0; count of bases not matched to a gene: 9. The CDR3 loop spans 17 amino acids. The CDR3 sequence: CASSSGDSRNSGNTIYF. The CDR3 DNA reads as TGCGCCAGCAGCTCGGGGGACAGCCGGAACTCTGGAAACACCATATATTTT. The full variable domain, with the rest looked up from reference TRBV5-1 and TRBJ1-3, is KAGVTQTPRYLIKTRGQQVTLSCSPISGHRSVSWYQQTPGQGLQFLFEYFSETQRNKGNFPGRFSGRQFSNSRSEMNVSTLELGDSALYLCASSSGDSRNSGNTIYFGEGSWLTVV.

This clone has ten or more counts. The genes are TRBV27 and TRBJ1-6; TRBD1 matches at 7 bases. Looked up from germline, CDR1 is MNHEY and CDR2 is SMNVEV (reference sequence). The J segment lost 7 bases and the V segment lost 3 bases, leaving 15 bases of the junction unmatched. The CDR3 consists of 18 residues. The CDR3 nucleotides are TGTGCCAGCAGTTTGAAAATCAGGGTGGCAGGGGGAAATTCACCCCTCCACTTT. This translates into CASSLKIRVAGGNSPLHF.

The genes are TRBV19 and TRBJ2-3; 8 positions match TRBD2. V lost 8 bases, J lost 3 bases, and 4 bases stayed unmatched. The CDR3 runs 13 residues. Germline V gene sequence: CDR1 LNHDA, CDR2 SQIVND (reference sequence). The CDR3: CASHGLATDTQYF. The CDR3, as DNA: TGTGCCAGTCATGGACTAGCTACAGATACGCAGTATTTT. The whole variable domain, remainder taken from reference TRBV19 and TRBJ2-3, is DGGITQSPKYLFRKEGQNVTLSCEQNLNHDAMYWYRQDPGQGLRLIYYSQIVNDFQKGDIAEGYSVSREKKESFPLTVTSAQKNPTAFYLCASHGLATDTQYFGPGTRLTVL.

The chain links TRBV5-8 to TRBJ2-1; D perhaps matches TRBD2 (6 bases). Deletions cut 4 bases from V and 7 bases from J, with 18 bases between. Germline CDR1 SGHTS, CDR2 YDEGEE. The CDR3 spans 15 residues. For the CDR3, the DNA is TGTGCCAGCAGCACGGGACTTCTAAGGGGTAATGAGCAGTTCTTC. Protein: CASSTGLLRGNEQFF.

The genes are TRBV6-2 or TRBV6-3 and TRBJ2-5, with D maybe TRBD2 (5 bases). Trimming removed 6 bases from V and 7 bases from J, with 18 bases in between. The CDR3 covers 14 residues. Per germline, CDR1 MNHEY and CDR2 SVGEGT. The CDR3 region is CASSQDSPGGTQYF. DNA for the CDR3: TGTGCCAGCAGCCAGGACTCCCCCGGAGGGACCCAGTACTTC.